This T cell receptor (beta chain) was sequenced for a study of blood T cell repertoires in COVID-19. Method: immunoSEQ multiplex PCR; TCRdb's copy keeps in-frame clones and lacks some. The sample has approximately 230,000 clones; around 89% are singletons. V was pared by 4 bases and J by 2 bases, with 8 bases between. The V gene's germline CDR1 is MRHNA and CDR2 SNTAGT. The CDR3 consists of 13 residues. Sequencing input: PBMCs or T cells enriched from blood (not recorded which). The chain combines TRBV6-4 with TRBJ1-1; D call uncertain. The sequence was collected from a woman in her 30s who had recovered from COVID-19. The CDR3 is CASSAQVNTEAFF. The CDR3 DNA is TGTGCCAGCAGTGCCCAGGTTAACACTGAAGCTTTCTTT.